The TCR beta chain described here comes from a study of blood T cell repertoires in COVID-19. Study summary: COVID-19 samples, acute and convalescent, were from the United States, Italy and Spain. T cells, B-cell-depleted T cells, or PBMCs provided the cDNA or gDNA that served as material.

The germline gives CDR1 SGHKS, CDR2 YYEKEE (reference sequence). The CDR3 spans 14 residues. V was clipped by 2 bases and J by 6 bases, with 13 bases between them. The table came from immunoSEQ multiplex PCR; TCRdb's copy has only in-frame clones and leaves some out. The sample includes 150,000 to 200,000 clones, around 75% seen only once; the top ten take about 6.5%. Material: peripheral blood. This chain links TRBV5-5 with TRBJ2-3; a weak D match, TRBD2 (5 bases). This TCR was sampled from a middle-aged woman with COVID-19, enrolled during active disease. The CDR3 sequence is CASSLMGDFDTQYF. The CDR3 DNA reads TGTGCCAGCAGCTTAATGGGAGATTTCGATACGCAGTATTTT.